Below, 12 T cell receptor beta chains from the same sample are listed, as sequenced in a study of blood T cell repertoires in COVID-19. Data came from immunoSEQ multiplex PCR; TCRdb stores just in-frame clones and leaves some out. The sample lists approximately 290,000 clones, approximately 90% occurring once. The sequencing sample was made of PBMCs or T cells enriched from blood (not recorded which). The receptors stem from a woman in her 30s who had recovered from COVID-19.

The CDR3 DNA reads TGTGCCAGCAGTTTACCTCGGACTAGCGCTGACAATGAGCAGTTCTTC. Protein product: CASSLPRTSADNEQFF. This chain uses TRBV7-8 with TRBJ2-1; 9 nucleotides match TRBD2. Losses at the gene ends were 6 bases for V and 5 bases for J; bases not matched to a gene: 11. This CDR3 is built from 16 residues. Germline V lookup: CDR1 SGHVS, CDR2 FQNEAQ.

To note about this clone: Other DNA sequences in this sample translate to the same CDR3. The chain recombines TRBV3-1 (or the pseudogene TRBV3-2) with TRBJ2-7; D perhaps matches TRBD2 (6 bases). The CDR3 consists of 15 residues. Germline lookup yields CDR1 LGHDT and CDR2 YNNKEL (reference sequence). V was pared by 1 base and J by 0 bases, with 10 bases between. The DNA for the CDR3 is TGTGCCAGCAGCCAAGGTTTAGCGGTCTCCTACGAGCAGTACTTC. Its protein product is CASSQGLAVSYEQYF.

The chain couples TRBV19 to TRBJ1-4, with 9 bases matching TRBD1. After removal of 3 bases from V and 5 bases from J, the junction contained 4 bases not matched to a gene. CDR3 length: 15 amino acids. Germline lookup yields CDR1 LNHDA and CDR2 SQIVND (reference sequence). CDR3 coding DNA: TGTGCCAGTAGTATTCCGGGACAGGGAAATGAAAAACTGTTTTTT. It is translated as CASSIPGQGNEKLFF.

The J gene is TRBJ2-7, the V gene TRBV19, with 12 nucleotides matching TRBD1. J lost 7 bases, V lost 6 bases, and 7 bases had no gene match. Germline-derived CDR1 and CDR2 are LNHDA and SQIVND (reference sequence). CDR3 length: 14 amino acids. Written as DNA, the CDR3 is TGTGCCAGTAGCCCGGGACAGGGGGCTCAAGAGCAGTACTTC. This gives the protein CASSPGQGAQEQYF.

The V and J genes are TRBV4-1 and TRBJ2-7, with D possibly TRBD2 on 5 matching bases. Germline loops: CDR1 MGHRA, CDR2 YSYEKL. The V end lost 0 bases, the J end lost 4 bases, and 10 bases lay between the germline ends. CDR3 length: 14 amino acids. The DNA for the CDR3 is TGCGCCAGCAGCCAAGATTCTAGCCGGTACGAGCAGTACTTC. Encoded protein: CASSQDSSRYEQYF.

The chain recombines TRBV7-9 with TRBJ2-7; unclear D gene. The V gene's germline CDR1 is SEHNR and CDR2 FQNEAQ (reference sequence). CDR3 size: 11 residues. V lost 5 bases to trimming and J lost 3 bases, with 5 bases between them. DNA of the CDR3: TGTGCCAGCAGCCCCCTCTACGAGCAGTACTTC. This encodes CASSPLYEQYF.

V gene TRBV28 combines with J gene TRBJ2-7; the match to TRBD2 covers 9 bases. Germline V gene lookup returns CDR1 MDHEN and CDR2 SYDVKM. The CDR3 spans 17 residues. Trimming removed 6 bases from V and 0 bases from J; junction bases left unmatched: 12. CDR3 coding DNA: TGTGCCAGCAGCTATAAAATACTTAGCGGGAGCTCCTACGAGCAGTACTTC. Residues: CASSYKILSGSSYEQYF.

The chain has TRBV6-1 and TRBJ2-3, with D unresolved. Germline V CDR1 and CDR2: MNHNS, SASEGT. CDR3 length: 15 residues. The ends were cut back, 2 bases at V and 5 bases at J, with 14 bases in the middle. CDR3: CASSELSRAGDTQYF. The CDR3 region has the DNA TGTGCCAGCAGTGAATTGTCCCGAGCAGGAGATACGCAGTATTTT.

This clone was detected once. This chain links TRBV11-2 with TRBJ2-3, with 9 positions matching TRBD1. The V segment lost 5 bases and the J segment 0 bases; nucleotides outside the gene matches: 6. The CDR3 has 16 residues. Germline-derived CDR1 and CDR2 are SGHAT and FQNNGV. The CDR3 reads CASSDWTGASTDTQYF. The CDR3 nucleotides are TGTGCCAGCAGCGATTGGACAGGGGCGAGCACAGATACGCAGTATTTT.

The gene calls are TRBV28 and TRBJ1-4; D is perhaps TRBD1 (5 bases). CDR1 is MDHEN and CDR2 is SYDVKM in the germline V gene. Trimming stripped 4 bases from V and 8 bases from J, with 20 bases between. The CDR3 spans 16 residues. The CDR3 reads CASSSSQAQGGEKLFF. CDR3 nucleotides: TGTGCCAGCAGTTCCTCACAGGCACAAGGTGGAGAAAAACTGTTTTTT.

The V and J genes are TRBV7-3 and TRBJ2-1, with 12 bases aligning to TRBD2. Germline values: CDR1 SGHTA, CDR2 FQGTGA. J gave up 10 bases and V 4 bases, and 14 bases lay outside the gene matches. The CDR3 runs to 17 residues. CDR3 region: CASSSHSTSGGGREQFF. In nucleotides, the CDR3 is TGTGCCAGCAGCTCTCATTCGACTAGCGGGGGCGGTCGGGAGCAGTTCTTC.

The count of this clone is one. In DNA, the CDR3 is TGCGCCAGCAGCTTGGGACCGGGACAGGGGGCAGGAGAGCAGTTCTTC. Its translation: CASSLGPGQGAGEQFF. The rearrangement joins TRBV5-1 to TRBJ2-1, with 12 bases that match TRBD1. V lost 0 bases to trimming and J lost 10 bases; unmatched junction nucleotides: 8. The CDR3 length is 16 residues. Per germline, CDR1 SGHRS and CDR2 YFSETQ.